Each of the 22 T cell receptor beta chains below was sequenced from the same sample in a study of shared clonotypes between healthy human individuals (dated by TCRdb to about 2020). The library relied on the immunoSEQ multiplex PCR assay. Not all clones reach the TCRdb copy of this immuneACCESS table, which keeps in-frame sequences only. Checked studies attribute under half of the gap to unresolved V genes and leave the rest unexplained. In all, the sample holds 100,000 or so clones, and roughly 70% of those were seen once. 24% of the sample is in the top ten clones. Sequencing was done on a sample of memory CD8+ T cells sorted from blood. What this sample's cell subset or site label stands for: CD45RO+ cells pooled with CCR7-negative TemRA cells. These receptors were obtained from a woman in her 30s in good health.

The table lists this clone with a few counts. The chain recombines TRBV19 with TRBJ1-1; tentative D call: TRBD1 (6 bases). This CDR3 region has 15 residues. Between the trimmed V and J ends, which lost 2 bases and 2 bases, there was a span of 12 bases. In germline, CDR1 is LNHDA, CDR2 SQIVND (reference sequence). CDR3 residues: CASSIWAGENTEAFF. The DNA for the CDR3 is TGTGCCAGTAGTATATGGGCAGGGGAAAACACTGAAGCTTTCTTT.

The V and J genes are TRBV15 and TRBJ2-6, with TRBD1 as a possible D gene (6 bases). V lost 5 bases to trimming and J lost 4 bases, with 12 bases between them. Germline CDR1 LNHNV, CDR2 YYDKDF (reference sequence). This CDR3 has 15 residues. In DNA, the CDR3 is TGTGCCACCAGCGAGGGGACAAACGGGGCCAACGTCCTGACTTTC. This gives the protein CATSEGTNGANVLTF.

The chain employs TRBV11-2 and TRBJ2-3, with TRBD2 as a possible D gene (5 bases). Trimming cost V 5 bases and J 0 bases, with 18 bases left between them. Looked up from germline, CDR1 is SGHAT and CDR2 is FQNNGV. The CDR3 is 17 amino acids. The CDR3 sequence is CASSTERTHRSTDTQYF. The DNA of the CDR3 is TGTGCCAGCAGCACTGAACGGACTCACCGGAGCACAGATACGCAGTATTTT.

V and J are TRBV4-2 and TRBJ2-7; tentatively, D is TRBD2 (5 bases). The V gene's germline CDR1 is LGHNA and CDR2 YNFKEQ. With 4 bases removed from V and 5 bases from J, the gap between germline ends came to 21 bases. The CDR3 runs to 16 residues. CDR3 amino acids: CASSPRMAGTFDEQYF. DNA of the CDR3: TGTGCCAGCAGCCCCCGCATGGCGGGTACGTTCGACGAGCAGTACTTC.

Of note for this clone: Other DNA sequences within the sample encode an identical CDR3. The chain uses TRBV5-1 and TRBJ2-1; 10 bases agree with TRBD2. This CDR3 region has 17 residues. Trimming at V came to 0 bases and at J to 0 bases, leaving 3 bases not matched to a gene. The germline V gene has CDR1 SGHRS and CDR2 YFSETQ. CDR3 region: CASSLVAGGSSYNEQFF. The CDR3 DNA follows: TGCGCCAGCAGCTTGGTAGCGGGGGGCAGCTCCTACAATGAGCAGTTCTTC.

This sequence joins TRBV27 and TRBJ2-7; 10 bases fit TRBD2. Trimming took 5 bases from V and 2 from J; bases not matched to a gene: 6. CDR3 length: 15 residues. Germline assignment: CDR1 MNHEY and CDR2 SMNVEV (reference sequence). CDR3 DNA sequence: TGTGCCAGCAGTGCAAGGACTAGCGGCCCCTACGAGCAGTACTTC. Translation gives CASSARTSGPYEQYF.

The genes are TRBV7-9 and TRBJ2-5; D perhaps matches TRBD1 (5 bases). Trimming took 5 bases from V and 4 from J, leaving 17 bases between them. The CDR3 has 15 amino acids. Germline V lookup: CDR1 SEHNR, CDR2 FQNEAQ (reference sequence). Written as DNA, the CDR3 is TGTGCCAGCAGCCCAAGCTTGAAGGGGCGAGAGACCCAGTACTTC. Translated, it gives CASSPSLKGRETQYF.

V gene TRBV28 combines with J gene TRBJ1-6, with 7 bases identical to TRBD1. The CDR3 consists of 13 residues. Germline CDR1 and CDR2: MDHEN and SYDVKM. With 6 bases clipped from V and 8 bases from J, the junction kept 4 bases outside the gene matches. In DNA form, the CDR3 reads TGTGCCAGCAGCCCAGACAGGGATTCACCCCTCCACTTT. It codes for CASSPDRDSPLHF.

The V call is TRBV7-9, the J call TRBJ2-3, with no clear D. This CDR3 comprises 11 residues. Germline V gene sequence: CDR1 SEHNR, CDR2 FQNEAQ (reference sequence). V shed 3 bases and J shed 9 bases, with 7 bases lying between them. CDR3 amino acids: CASSFGDTQYF. DNA for the CDR3: TGTGCCAGCAGCTTCGGAGACACGCAGTATTTT.

The J gene is TRBJ2-7, the V gene TRBV5-1; D might be TRBD2 (6 bases). Germline V lookup: CDR1 SGHRS, CDR2 YFSETQ. The CDR3 is 15 amino acids. V lost 2 bases and J 4 bases, leaving 16 bases between the germline ends. As DNA, the CDR3 is TGCGCCAGCAGCTTTTACTTACGGGAGAGGTACGAGCAGTACTTC. This translates into CASSFYLRERYEQYF.

This clone was detected a few times. The V and J genes are TRBV6-4 and TRBJ2-1; 8 bases align to TRBD1. V was clipped by 3 bases and J by 8 bases; unmatched bases: 9. Per the germline V gene, CDR1 is MRHNA and CDR2 is SNTAGT. CDR3 size: 15 residues. The CDR3 spells CASSEEVQGADEQFF. As DNA, the CDR3 is TGTGCCAGCAGTGAAGAGGTGCAGGGGGCTGATGAGCAGTTCTTC.

This clone is termed medium-sized. The rearrangement uses TRBV4-2 and TRBJ2-7; 7 nucleotides align to TRBD2. CDR1 and CDR2 (germline): LGHNA, YNFKEQ. J was trimmed by 2 bases and V by 0 bases; bases with no gene match: 7. CDR3 length: 16 amino acids. The CDR3 DNA follows: TGTGCCAGCAGCCAAGAAGGGGCGGGAGATCCCTACGAGCAGTACTTC. Amino acid sequence: CASSQEGAGDPYEQYF.

The V call is TRBV5-6, the J call TRBJ1-2; the D gene is possibly TRBD1 (6 bases). V gave up 0 bases and J gave up 7 bases, with 16 bases separating them. The CDR3 contains 15 residues. CDR1 and CDR2 from the germline V gene are SGHDT and YYEEEE. CDR3 nucleotide sequence: TGTGCCAGCAGCTTGGCCTACGGGGGGCTTAGTGGCTACACCTTC. Protein sequence: CASSLAYGGLSGYTF.

The chain employs TRBV4-1 and TRBJ1-2; tentatively, D is TRBD1 (6 bases). In germline, CDR1 is MGHRA, CDR2 YSYEKL. The CDR3 covers 15 residues. V was trimmed by 6 bases and J by 4 bases, leaving 18 bases between them. As DNA, the CDR3 is TGCGCCAGCAGTCCCGGCGGGGGGGACATCTATGGCTACACCTTC. This codes for CASSPGGGDIYGYTF.

This chain connects TRBV25-1 to TRBJ2-3, with 7 positions matching TRBD2. Germline values: CDR1 MGHDK, CDR2 SYGVNS. The ends lost 3 bases at V and 8 bases at J; junction bases unmatched: 11. The CDR3 totals 15 residues. DNA for the CDR3: TGTGCCAGCAGTGACCAGGCGGGAGAAGCTGTTACGCAGTATTTT. It is translated as CASSDQAGEAVTQYF.

This chain uses TRBV4-2 with TRBJ1-4; 7 bases agree with TRBD1. The CDR3 sequence is 15 residues long. Germline assignment: CDR1 LGHNA and CDR2 YNFKEQ. Unmatched junction bases numbered 8, after V lost 2 bases and J lost 8 bases. CDR3 sequence reads: CASSQPDRDEEKLFF. The DNA for the CDR3 is TGTGCCAGCAGCCAACCCGACAGGGATGAGGAAAAACTGTTTTTT.

This clone is classed as medium-sized (0.01 to 0.1%). At one end the junction does not follow the germline gene, possibly because of a read error. The V gene is TRBV25-1, the J gene TRBJ2-7; D not resolved. This CDR3 region has 11 residues. Germline CDR1 is MGHDK and CDR2 is SYGVNS. CDR3 DNA: TGTGCCAGCAGTGATCACCGGGCGGAAAACTTC. As protein: CASSDHRAENF.

This chain connects TRBV7-6 to TRBJ1-2; D gene unclear. This CDR3 spans 15 amino acids. The germline V and J ends were trimmed by 5 bases and 4 bases, with 17 bases remaining between them. CDR1 is SGHVS, CDR2 FNYEAQ, per germline. Here the CDR3 reads CASSSKSRKTYGYTF. The CDR3 DNA follows: TGTGCCAGCAGCAGCAAATCTCGAAAGACCTATGGCTACACCTTC.

This clone appeared a few times. The chain couples TRBV4-2 to TRBJ2-1; weak D call: TRBD1 (5 bases). CDR1 is LGHNA, CDR2 YNFKEQ, per germline. The CDR3 spans 13 residues. Trimming pared 4 bases from V and 5 bases from J, leaving 9 bases between. DNA for the CDR3: TGTGCCAGCAGCCGTAAAGGGGACAATGAGCAGTTCTTC. Translation: CASSRKGDNEQFF.

Comment on this clone: A far bigger clonotype differs at one base, so this is likely a read error. Other nucleotide sequences in the sample specify the same CDR3. CDR3 sequence reads: CASSLGGTPYEQYF. CDR3 nucleotides: TGTGCCAGCAGTTTGGGAGGGACTCCCTACGAGCAGTACTTT. The chain carries TRBV27 and TRBJ2-7; TRBD2 matches at 7 bases. Per the germline V gene, CDR1 is MNHEY and CDR2 is SMNVEV (reference sequence). This CDR3 comprises 14 residues.

This chain uses TRBV5-5 with TRBJ2-7, with D possibly being TRBD2 (5 bases). The CDR3 contains 17 residues. Trimming removed 4 bases at V and 5 bases at J, with 25 bases between. Germline V gene data show CDR1 as SGHKS and CDR2 as YYEKEE (reference sequence). The CDR3, as DNA: TGTGCCAGCAGCCTGGACTCCCAGCTGCGCCGCTCGGACGAGCAGTACTTC. The encoded protein is CASSLDSQLRRSDEQYF.

The chain employs TRBV7-6 and TRBJ1-1; a weak D match, TRBD1 (5 bases). Trimming cost V 5 bases and J 10 bases, with 23 bases left between them. There are 15 residues in the CDR3. Germline CDR1 SGHVS, CDR2 FNYEAQ. The CDR3 loop is CASSLEAGTLAGAFF. The CDR3 DNA reads TGTGCCAGCAGCCTAGAGGCCGGGACCTTGGCAGGAGCTTTCTTT.